This T cell receptor (beta chain) emerged from a study of Ad26.COV2.S vaccination and SARS-CoV-2 variants. A word on this clone: Its antigen is undetermined.

The treatment: some 19 received Ad26.COV2.S at low or high dose, single or two shots; roughly 5 received placebo; per-sample allocation not given. Sample collection was performed on day 63 after the first vaccine or placebo injection. TCRdb keeps only in-frame clones here, not all; method: immunoSEQ multiplex PCR. The repertoire holds approximately 420,000 clones, with roughly nine tenths as singletons. Whole-study results and caveats: Higher spike-specific TCR breadth was found in vaccine recipients than in placebo recipients.

This clonotype was obtained from a person aged 18-65 years who received the Ad26.COV2.S COVID-19 vaccine or a placebo. Sequencing was performed on peripheral blood, taken in a trial of Ad26.COV2.S vaccine versus placebo.

As DNA, the CDR3 is TGCGCCAGCAGCTTGGCCCTTACAGGCAATAATTCACCCCTCCACTTT. It is translated as CASSLALTGNNSPLHF. The chain combines TRBV5-1 with TRBJ1-6, with D perhaps TRBD1 (5 bases). The V end lost 0 bases, the J end lost 5 bases, and 12 bases lay between the germline ends. CDR1 SGHRS and CDR2 YFSETQ come from the germline V gene. There are 16 residues in the CDR3.